These 10 T cell receptor beta chains were all obtained from the same sample, sequenced in a study of blood T cell repertoires in COVID-19 (dated by TCRdb to about 2020). The library was produced with the immunoSEQ multiplex PCR assay. As stored in TCRdb, this immuneACCESS dataset retains in-frame rearrangements with V and J assigned. A fraction of the clones does not appear; measured against another copy, unresolved V genes explain less than half of the discrepancy, and the remainder lacks a known reason. This sample holds about 90,000 clones; approximately 91% were observed only once. Roughly 3.5% of the sample is held by the ten biggest clonotypes. Source material: peripheral blood. These receptors came from a woman in her seventies with acute or convalescent COVID-19.

The chain combines TRBV29-1 with TRBJ2-5; TRBD2 aligns across 9 bases. V dropped 5 bases and J dropped 0; count of bases not matched to a gene: 13. Per germline, CDR1 SQVTM and CDR2 ANQGSEA. This CDR3 region has 17 residues. This CDR3 is CSVPPRASGANQETQYF. The CDR3 region has the DNA TGCAGCGTTCCCCCCCGGGCTAGCGGGGCAAACCAAGAGACCCAGTACTTC.

The chain joins TRBV2 to TRBJ2-5; D unresolved. The CDR3 runs 15 residues. CDR1 is SNHLY, CDR2 FYNNEI, per germline. The V gene lost 6 bases and the J gene lost 2 bases, with 16 bases spanning the gap. The CDR3 region is CASRATVSYQETQYF. The CDR3 region has the DNA TGTGCCAGCAGGGCCACAGTGTCGTATCAAGAGACCCAGTACTTC.

The chain recombines TRBV6-5 with TRBJ1-5; 9 nucleotides align to TRBD1. Trimming at V came to 10 bases and at J to 4 bases, leaving 11 bases not matched to a gene. CDR3 length: 15 amino acids. Germline-derived CDR1 and CDR2 are MNHEY and SVGAGI. CDR3 residues: CATTAGTGTNQPQHF. For the CDR3, the DNA is TGTGCCACCACAGCCGGGACAGGGACTAATCAGCCCCAGCATTTT.

The chain carries TRBV18 and TRBJ2-5; TRBD1 matches at 9 bases. J gave up 2 bases and V 1 base, and 5 bases lay outside the gene matches. The CDR3 is made up of 16 amino acids. Looked up from germline, CDR1 is KGHSH and CDR2 is LQKENI. The CDR3 DNA sequence: TGTGCCAGCTCACCACTCGGGACAGGGAGGCAAGAGACCCAGTACTTC. The encoded protein is CASSPLGTGRQETQYF. Full variable domain (remainder filled in from reference TRBV18 and TRBJ2-5): NAGVMQNPRHLVRRRGQEARLRCSPMKGHSHVYWYRQLPEEGLKFMVYLQKENIIDESGMPKERFSAEFPKEGPSILRIQQVVRGDSAAYFCASSPLGTGRQETQYFGPGTRLLVL.

This clone was counted between two and nine times. The chain has TRBV6-5 and TRBJ1-5, with D possibly matching TRBD1 (5 bases). Between the trimmed V and J ends, which lost 5 bases and 2 bases, there was a span of 13 bases. The CDR3 runs to 15 residues. The germline V gene encodes CDR1 MNHEY and CDR2 SVGAGI. In DNA form, the CDR3 reads TGTGCCAGCAGTAAGAACTGGGGGGGCAATCAGCCCCAGCATTTT. Amino acid sequence: CASSKNWGGNQPQHF.

V usage is TRBV5-4 and J usage is TRBJ2-1, with TRBD2 identical over 9 bases. The V segment lost 4 bases and the J segment 1 base; nucleotides outside the gene matches: 3. This CDR3 has 15 amino acids. Germline CDR1 reads SGHNT; CDR2 reads YYREEE (reference sequence). Written as DNA, the CDR3 is TGTGCCAGCAGCGGGCTAGCGGGGTCCTACAATGAGCAGTTCTTC. Amino acid sequence: CASSGLAGSYNEQFF.

The rearrangement uses TRBV29-1 and TRBJ1-1; 8 bases are shared with TRBD1. The germline V gene encodes CDR1 SQVTM and CDR2 ANQGSEA. This CDR3 contains 13 residues. Unmatched junction bases numbered 7, after V lost 6 bases and J lost 4 bases. As DNA, the CDR3 is TGCAGCGTGCGGACAGGGCGGAGCACTGAAGCTTTCTTT. The encoded protein is CSVRTGRSTEAFF.

The rearrangement links TRBV3-1 (or the pseudogene TRBV3-2) to TRBJ1-5; D is unclear. The CDR3 loop spans 17 amino acids. V lost 1 base to trimming and J lost 0 bases, with 13 bases between them. Germline V lookup: CDR1 LGHDT, CDR2 YNNKEL (reference sequence). The CDR3 spells CASSQGGGPYSNQPQHF. In DNA, the CDR3 is TGTGCCAGCAGCCAAGGAGGCGGGCCATATAGCAATCAGCCCCAGCATTTT.

The rearrangement links TRBV28 to TRBJ1-2; D unresolved. V was shortened by 10 bases and J by 3 bases, with 6 bases between the two germline ends. This CDR3 is 10 amino acids long. Per germline, CDR1 MDHEN and CDR2 SYDVKM. CDR3 sequence reads: CATSYYGYTF. CDR3 bases: TGTGCCACCTCTTACTATGGCTACACCTTC.

This clone was detected only once. The J gene is TRBJ1-4, the V gene TRBV19; 8 nucleotides line up with TRBD1. Germline-derived CDR1 and CDR2 are LNHDA and SQIVND (reference sequence). The CDR3 totals 15 residues. V gave up 5 bases and J gave up 5 bases; unmatched junction bases: 7. The CDR3, as DNA: TGTGCCAGTAGTCTGAGGACAGGGACGAATGAAAAACTGTTTTTT. Protein: CASSLRTGTNEKLFF.